Shown below are 21 T cell receptor beta chains from a single sample sequenced in a study of vaccination effects on CD4 cells after COVID-19. Their antigens remain unidentified. Profiled with immunoSEQ multiplex PCR; TCRdb holds only in-frame clones, not every one. The sample consists of fewer than 70,000 clones, under 90% of them appearing once. Within the ViraFEST assay, antigen-specific CD4+ T cells underwent expansion with viral peptide pools prior to sequencing. CD4+ T cell isolation took place after 10 days of culture. Vaccinated recipients, who were negative for nucleocapsid antibodies, had no history of SARS-CoV-2 infection. The source material was CD4+ T cells from PBMCs cultured with SARS-CoV-2 spike peptides, sampled before COVID-19 vaccination. The receptors were gathered from a human donor who received a COVID-19 vaccine.

This chain uses TRBV9 with TRBJ2-3, with D unresolved. V dropped 2 bases and J dropped 0 bases, with 7 bases sitting between them. The CDR3 totals 14 residues. The germline V gene encodes CDR1 SGDLS and CDR2 YYNGEE. CDR3 loop: CASSVHISTDTQYF. CDR3 coding DNA: TGTGCCAGCAGCGTTCACATTAGCACAGATACGCAGTATTTT.

The chain combines TRBV27 with TRBJ2-5; no definite D call. The CDR3 spans 14 residues. CDR1 MNHEY and CDR2 SMNVEV come from the germline V gene (reference sequence). V was cut by 6 bases and J by 5 bases, with 16 bases left in between. The DNA for the CDR3 is TGTGCCAGCAGCCGAATTCTCCCCTCGGAGACCCAGTACTTC. Its protein is CASSRILPSETQYF.

The chain links TRBV27 to TRBJ2-2, with 10 positions matching TRBD1. Per the germline V gene, CDR1 is MNHEY and CDR2 is SMNVEV (reference sequence). V dropped 5 bases and J dropped 1; count of bases not matched to a gene: 4. There are 16 residues in the CDR3. The chain's CDR3 is CASSQWTGGNTGELFF. CDR3 DNA: TGTGCCAGCAGTCAGTGGACAGGGGGGAACACCGGGGAGCTGTTTTTT.

CDR3 in DNA: TGTGCCAGCTCACATGGGTCTGGGACTTCTGGAAACACCATATATTTT. This codes for CASSHGSGTSGNTIYF. The chain has TRBV18 and TRBJ1-3, with a possible D match to TRBD1 (5 bases). Germline V gene sequence: CDR1 KGHSH, CDR2 LQKENI. This CDR3 comprises 16 residues. Trimming took 4 bases from V and 1 from J, leaving 14 bases between them.

The chain is built from TRBV5-6 and TRBJ1-2; D call uncertain. This CDR3 contains 18 residues. CDR1 and CDR2 (germline): SGHDT, YYEEEE. V was cut by 4 bases and J by 2 bases, with 24 bases left in between. CDR3 protein: CASSHGAERTITNYGYTF. As DNA, the CDR3 is TGTGCCAGCAGCCATGGAGCGGAGCGCACTATTACGAACTATGGCTACACCTTC. The entire variable domain, with the rest obtained from reference TRBV5-6 and TRBJ1-2, is as follows: DAGVTQSPTHLIKTRGQQVTLRCSPKSGHDTVSWYQQALGQGPQFIFQYYEEEERQRGNFPDRFSGHQFPNYSSELNVNALLLGDSALYLCASSHGAERTITNYGYTFGSGTRLTVV.

The chain couples TRBV6-2 or TRBV6-3 to TRBJ2-4, with 8 bases identical to TRBD1. V gave up 6 bases and J gave up 5 bases; unmatched junction bases: 6. The CDR3 covers 14 residues. The germline gives CDR1 MNHEY, CDR2 SVGEGT. CDR3 nucleotide sequence: TGTGCCAGCAGCACGACAGGGGTCCAAAACATTCAGTACTTC. Protein: CASSTTGVQNIQYF.

This chain uses TRBV6-5 with TRBJ1-6; D uncertain. V dropped 1 base and J dropped 4 bases, with 8 bases sitting between them. The CDR3 sequence is 15 residues long. The germline gives CDR1 MNHEY, CDR2 SVGAGI. The DNA of the CDR3 is TGTGCCAGCAGTTACTTCGGACGGTATAATTCACCCCTCCACTTT. It yields the protein CASSYFGRYNSPLHF.

This clone occurred once. This sequence joins TRBV6-1 and TRBJ2-4, with TRBD2 matching over 9 bases. Germline-derived CDR1 and CDR2 are MNHNS and SASEGT. The length of the CDR3 is 17 residues. With V trimmed by 2 bases and J by 0 bases, 5 bases remained unmatched. This CDR3 reads CASSERRRGGAKNIQYF. CDR3 coding DNA: TGTGCCAGCAGTGAAAGGCGGCGGGGGGGAGCCAAAAACATTCAGTACTTC.

This sequence joins TRBV20-1 and TRBJ2-1, with 9 bases fitting TRBD2. Germline-derived CDR1 and CDR2 are DFQATT and SNEGSKA (reference sequence). The V and J ends lost 3 bases and 4 bases, in that order; junction bases with no gene match: 4. The CDR3 spans 14 residues. CDR3 sequence: CSASRGGGYNEQFF. CDR3 coding DNA: TGCAGTGCTAGTCGCGGGGGGGGTTACAATGAGCAGTTCTTC.

This clone was observed a handful of times. The chain uses TRBV5-1 and TRBJ2-5, with 7 bases that match TRBD2. With 4 bases clipped from V and 6 bases from J, the junction kept 9 bases outside the gene matches. The germline gives CDR1 SGHRS, CDR2 YFSETQ. The CDR3 consists of 14 residues. The CDR3 loop reads CASSPRTSDQTQYF. CDR3 DNA: TGCGCCAGCAGCCCCCGGACTAGTGATCAGACCCAGTACTTC.

This rearrangement joins TRBV5-5 to TRBJ2-1; 11 bases line up with TRBD2. The trim removed 3 bases at V and 4 bases at J, leaving 3 bases unmatched. Germline CDR1 reads SGHKS; CDR2 reads YYEKEE (reference sequence). This CDR3 has 15 residues. The CDR3, as DNA: TGTGCCAGCAGCTCAGGGACTAGCGGATACAATGAGCAGTTCTTC. It codes for CASSSGTSGYNEQFF. The entire variable domain, with the rest obtained from reference TRBV5-5 and TRBJ2-1, is as follows: DAGVTQSPTHLIKTRGQQVTLRCSPISGHKSVSWYQQVLGQGPQFIFQYYEKEERGRGNFPDRFSARQFPNYSSELNVNALLLGDSALYLCASSSGTSGYNEQFFGPGTRLTVL.

This chain connects TRBV13 to TRBJ1-1, with D hard to call. The V gene lost 3 bases and the J gene lost 5 bases, with 16 bases spanning the gap. The CDR3 runs 15 residues. Per germline, CDR1 PRHDT and CDR2 FYEKMQ (reference sequence). The CDR3 is CASSLRVGERTEAFF. CDR3 nucleotides: TGTGCCAGCAGCTTGAGGGTCGGGGAGAGGACTGAAGCTTTCTTT.

The V and J genes are TRBV6-5 and TRBJ1-5; tentative D call: TRBD1 (5 bases). The CDR3 runs to 14 residues. Germline V gene sequence: CDR1 MNHEY, CDR2 SVGAGI. V gave up 6 bases and J gave up 1 base, with 10 bases separating them. The DNA for the CDR3 is TGTGCCAGCAGCAGGGACGGGAGCAATCAGCCCCAGCATTTT. This translates into CASSRDGSNQPQHF.

The chain recombines TRBV7-3 with TRBJ2-5, with D perhaps given as TRBD1 or TRBD2 (5 bases each). This CDR3 region has 16 residues. CDR1 is SGHTA and CDR2 is FQGTGA in the germline V gene. V lost 5 bases and J lost 5, with 21 bases in between. The CDR3 reads CASSETGIGREETQYF. In DNA form, the CDR3 reads TGTGCCAGCAGCGAAACGGGGATCGGCAGGGAGGAGACCCAGTACTTC. Complete variable domain (other parts from reference TRBV7-3 and TRBJ2-5): GAGVSQTPSNKVTEKGKYVELRCDPISGHTALYWYRQSLGQGPEFLIYFQGTGAADDSGLPNDRFFAVRPEGSVSTLKIQRTERGDSAVYLCASSETGIGREETQYFGPGTRLLVL.

The CDR3 loop is CASSLWSSEGTGELFF. CDR3 DNA sequence: TGCGCCAGCAGCTTGTGGTCCTCCGAAGGCACCGGGGAGCTGTTTTTT. This sequence joins TRBV5-1 and TRBJ2-2; D remains ambiguous. The V and J ends lost 1 base and 4 bases respectively, with 14 bases between them. This CDR3 is built from 16 residues. The germline V gene has CDR1 SGHRS and CDR2 YFSETQ.

The rearrangement links TRBV28 to TRBJ2-7; D unclear. From germline, CDR1 is MDHEN and CDR2 SYDVKM. The V gene lost 2 bases and the J gene lost 0 bases, with 11 bases spanning the gap. The length of the CDR3 is 15 residues. CDR3 sequence (DNA): TGTGCCAGCAGTTTAGGCCCCCCCAGCTCCTACGAGCAGTACGTC. Its translation: CASSLGPPSSYEQYV.

The V call is TRBV2, the J call TRBJ2-3, with D perhaps matching TRBD2 (6 bases). Trimming removed 5 bases at V and 6 bases at J, with 15 bases between. The germline V gene encodes CDR1 SNHLY and CDR2 FYNNEI. CDR3 length: 14 residues. The CDR3 spells CASSWTTTDDTQYF. The CDR3 DNA sequence: TGTGCCAGCAGTTGGACTACCACAGATGATACGCAGTATTTT. Complete variable domain (other parts from reference TRBV2 and TRBJ2-3): EPEVTQTPSHQVTQMGQEVILRCVPISNHLYFYWYRQILGQKVEFLVSFYNNEISEKSEIFDDQFSVERPDGSNFTLKIRSTKLEDSAMYFCASSWTTTDDTQYFGPGTRLTVL.

The chain links TRBV7-2 to TRBJ2-3, with unresolved D. V shed 2 bases and J shed 0 bases, with 21 bases lying between them. This CDR3 comprises 19 residues. Germline CDR1 reads SGHTA; CDR2 reads FQGNSA. The CDR3 spells CASSLSSGWYSTSTDTQYF. The CDR3 DNA reads TGTGCCAGCAGCTTAAGTTCGGGTTGGTACTCTACTAGCACAGATACGCAGTATTTT.

The V and J genes are TRBV20-1 and TRBJ2-3, with D hard to call. Germline CDR1 DFQATT, CDR2 SNEGSKA (reference sequence). V was cut by 3 bases and J by 4 bases, with 8 bases left in between. This CDR3 has 12 amino acids. This CDR3 is CSASWDPDTQYF. Here the CDR3 DNA reads TGCAGTGCTAGTTGGGATCCAGATACGCAGTATTTT.

This clone was recorded only once. The chain is built from TRBV2 and TRBJ2-3; D is uncertain. The V end was cut by 5 bases, the J end by 2 bases, with 8 bases between. The germline V gene encodes CDR1 SNHLY and CDR2 FYNNEI. The CDR3 totals 13 residues. CDR3 amino acids: CASSRRDTDTQYF. For the CDR3, the DNA is TGTGCCAGCAGTAGACGAGACACAGATACGCAGTATTTT.

The chain recombines TRBV4-1 with TRBJ2-6; D remains unclear. Germline CDR1 and CDR2: MGHRA and YSYEKL. The CDR3 has 16 residues. V dropped 1 base and J dropped 1 base, with 8 bases sitting between them. CDR3 coding DNA: TGCGCCAGCAGCCAAGCACCGACTTCTGGGGCCAACGTCCTGACTTTC. Amino acids: CASSQAPTSGANVLTF.